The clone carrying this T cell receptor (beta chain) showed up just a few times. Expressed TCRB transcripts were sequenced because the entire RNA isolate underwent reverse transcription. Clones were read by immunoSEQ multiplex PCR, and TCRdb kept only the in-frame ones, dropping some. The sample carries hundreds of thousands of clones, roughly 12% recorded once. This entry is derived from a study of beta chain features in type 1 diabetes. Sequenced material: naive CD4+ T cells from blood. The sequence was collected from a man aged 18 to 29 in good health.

The CDR3 protein is CASSLGGLTEAFF. CDR3 coding DNA: TGTGCCAGCAGCCTGGGGGGGCTTACTGAAGCTTTCTTT. The chain has TRBV27 and TRBJ1-1; maybe TRBD1 (6 bases). Germline V gene sequence: CDR1 MNHEY, CDR2 SMNVEV (reference sequence). V lost 6 bases, J lost 5 bases, and 13 bases lay in between. CDR3 length: 13 residues.